In this sample, the clone carrying this T cell receptor (beta chain) turned up once. No antigen is known for it. The source of the sample is a study of cytomegalovirus exposure and HLA in healthy donors. The germline V gene encodes CDR1 PRHDT and CDR2 FYEKMQ (reference sequence). V lost 5 bases and J 5 bases, leaving 10 bases between the germline ends. CDR3 size: 13 residues. Study results and caveats: Common viral pathogens were later found to be apparently linked to several of the most significant clusters.

Both 60 Vbeta primers and 13 Jbeta primers went into the PCR. The protocol was immunoSEQ multiplex PCR, while the TCRdb copy is restricted to in-frame clones and leaves out a portion. Among some 100,000 clones listed, 81% were seen once. The sample taken for sequencing was PBMCs. The clonotype was recovered from a woman in her thirties in good health and CMV-seronegative. This rearrangement joins TRBV13 to TRBJ2-4; D ambiguous. CDR3 in amino acids: CASSHTRENIQYF. CDR3 DNA sequence: TGTGCCAGCAGCCACACCCGGGAAAACATTCAGTACTTC. Together with reference TRBV13 and TRBJ2-4, the CDR3 gives the full variable domain: AAGVIQSPRHLIKEKRETATLKCYPIPRHDTVYWYQQGPGQDPQFLISFYEKMQSDKGSIPDRFSAQQFSDYHSELNMSSLELGDSALYFCASSHTRENIQYFGAGTRLSVL.